The clone carrying this T cell receptor (beta chain) was counted ten times or more. This sample is part of a study of T-cell reconstitution after alpha-beta-depleted transplantation in children. Germline values: CDR1 SEHNR, CDR2 FQNEAQ (reference sequence). The CDR3 loop spans 13 amino acids. Trimming at V came to 1 base and at J to 6 bases, leaving 2 bases not matched to a gene. This sample's TCRbeta library carried unique molecular identifier barcodes. TCRdb reprocessed the PCR reads with MiXCR, giving one entry per CDR3 protein. Altogether some 300,000 distinct CDR3 sequences are present, about a tenth being singletons, with the ten largest covering approximately 7%.

The sequence came from a boy under three years old with acute myeloid leukemia, due to receive a stem cell transplant. The chain combines TRBV7-9 with TRBJ2-7, with TRBD1 identical over 8 bases. The sample was PBMCs, taken before TCRalphabeta/CD19-depleted stem cell transplant. CDR3 residues: CASSLEQGVEQYF. CDR3 nucleotides: TGTGCCAGCAGCTTAGAACAGGGGGTCGAGCAGTACTTC.